A single T cell receptor (beta chain) is shown here with its context. No antigen is known for it. Base qualities are missing; no much larger clone stands one base away. The data originate from a study of metastatic and nonmetastatic thyroid tumors (dated by TCRdb to 2018 to 2021). Concerning the study at large: The researchers compared repertoires between peripheral blood samples and tumor or nodule tissue samples from patients with malignant or benign thyroid disease.

The full study reports these points: TCR beta diversity was reported as significantly higher in malignant tumors than in benign nodules, in both blood and tumor samples.

The library was obtained by PCR. Sequencing took place on an Illumina HiSeq 4000. The TCR beta-chain CDR3 region of each patient was profiled by high-throughput sequencing. The authors processed their data as follows. CDR3 differences across clinicopathological groups were used to build a classifier for discriminating distant-metastatic papillary thyroid cancer patients. The Shannon index was used to assess repertoire diversity, and the Morisita-Horn index was used to assess tumor-blood repertoire similarity. Using fastp at Q25 and MiXCR, TCRdb reprocessed the public reads and kept productive beta chains. None of the V and J calls come from the authors' own analysis; TCRdb made them. Within this sample are thousands of clones, with roughly 24% of them counted one time only. Clones ranked in the top ten supply less than 15% of the sample. No patient had received any treatment before thyroid surgery. Using T-cell receptor beta sequencing, the study looked back at clinical samples from patients collected from about 2011 to 2019.

Its CDR3 holds 10 amino acids, cysteine through phenylalanine. Here the CDR3 DNA is all that survives: 30 bases in frame from base 1. V and J lose 5 bases and 5 bases, and a span of 6 bases separates them. Looking up the germline V gene (reference sequence) yields CDR1 DFQATT and CDR2 SNEGSKA. This TCR came from a female donor with papillary thyroid cancer or a benign thyroid nodule (not recorded which). Some clones in this sample may be carry-over from other donors' samples. The sample was adjacent normal tissue. Here the chain combines TRBV20-1 and TRBJ2-5, with no confident D gene call. This receptor has the CDR3 CSALGETQYF. The nucleotides read TGCAGTGCTCTGGGGGAGACCCAGTACTTC.